A selection of T cell receptor beta chains follows, all from one sample in a study of T cell changes during pregnancy in multiple sclerosis. Assay used: immunoSEQ multiplex PCR; TCRdb lists only in-frame clones, some missing. The data show about 40,000 clones, nearly 90% seen once. This material consisted of CD4+ T cells from peripheral blood mononuclear cells, taken in the first trimester of pregnancy. The origin of the receptors is a female donor with multiple sclerosis, enrolled in a pregnancy study. CDR3s include the opening cysteine and the closing phenylalanine or tryptophan. D genes are given only for firm matches. Part of the rows lack a size; the others show once, few, many or a class for expanded clones.

clone_size	v_call	cdr3_length	d_call	j_call	cdr3_nt	cdr3_aa
few	TRBV2	16	-	TRBJ1-6	TGTGCCAGCATGATAGGGGTTACAGGGAGAAATTCACCCCTCCACTTT	CASMIGVTGRNSPLHF
-	TRBV2	12	TRBD1	TRBJ2-7	TGTGCCGGGGGGACAGGGCCCTACGAGCAGTACTTC	CAGGTGPYEQYF
once	TRBV4-3	15	-	TRBJ1-4	TGCGCCAGCAGCCAAGCTCCGAGGGGGAATGAAAAACTGTTTTTT	CASSQAPRGNEKLFF
medium-sized	TRBV4-2	15	TRBD2	TRBJ2-7	TGTGCCAGCAGCCTCGAACTAGCGGGGGGCTACGAGCAGTACTTC	CASSLELAGGYEQYF
-	TRBV9	14	-	TRBJ2-3	TGTGCCAGCAGCTGGGTGACTAAGACAGATACGCAGTATTTT	CASSWVTKTDTQYF
-	TRBV7-5	15	-	TRBJ2-4	TGTGTCAGAAGCTTACCGGAGCCGGCCAAAAACATTCAGTACTTC	CVRSLPEPAKNIQYF
-	TRBV7-9	13	-	TRBJ1-2	TGTGCCAGCAGCTTATTACAGGGTAGTGGCTACACCTTC	CASSLLQGSGYTF
-	TRBV7-9	14	-	TRBJ2-7	TGTGCCAGCAGCTTAGAGGTCGAACCGGGACTTCAGTACTTC	CASSLEVEPGLQYF
-	TRBV2	13	-	TRBJ2-5	TGTGCCAGCAATCGACAGGTCCAAGAGACTCAGTACTTC	CASNRQVQETQYF
-	TRBV7-9	12	-	TRBJ1-4	TGTGCCAGCAGCCACAGATCCGAGAAACTGTTTTTT	CASSHRSEKLFF
-	TRBV14	17	TRBD1	TRBJ2-5	TGTGCCAGCAGCCAAGGGTGGGGACAGGCTGGACTGGAGACCCAGTACTTC	CASSQGWGQAGLETQYF
-	TRBV30	11	-	TRBJ1-2	TGTGCCTGGAGTTATAACTATGGCTACACCTTC	CAWSYNYGYTF
-	TRBV7-3	16	TRBD2	TRBJ2-3	TGTGCCAGCAGCCATACTAGCGGGGGGGGTGGAGATACGCAGTATTTT	CASSHTSGGGGDTQYF
-	TRBV29-1	11	TRBD1	TRBJ1-1	TGCAGCGTTACAGGGGGCTCTGAAGCTTTCTTT	CSVTGGSEAFF
-	TRBV14	12	TRBD1	TRBJ1-3	TGTGCCAGCAGCCCGAAGGGGGCCACCATATATTTT	CASSPKGATIYF
-	TRBV2	11	-	TRBJ2-7	TGTGCCAGCAGTGAAACTTACGAGCAGTACTTC	CASSETYEQYF
-	TRBV19	16	-	TRBJ2-6	TGTGCCAGTAGTATACCAGGACTCTCTGGGGCCAACGTCCTGACTTTC	CASSIPGLSGANVLTF
-	TRBV7-9	13	-	TRBJ2-7	TGTGCCAGCAGCATATTGGGGGCCGACGAGCAGTACTTC	CASSILGADEQYF
-	TRBV27	13	-	TRBJ2-5	TGTGCCAGCAGTCCCCGACAGCAAGAGACCCAGTACTTC	CASSPRQQETQYF
-	TRBV4-2	16	-	TRBJ2-1	TGTGCCAGCAGCCAGCCGGACAGATTGGCCCACAATGAGCAGTTCTTC	CASSQPDRLAHNEQFF
-	TRBV6-6	14	TRBD1	TRBJ1-1	TGTGCCAGCAGTTACCGGCAGGGGGGCACTGAAGCTTTCTTT	CASSYRQGGTEAFF
-	TRBV5-1	15	-	TRBJ1-2	TGCGCCAGCAGCTTGGGTCGGGGGGCGCTTGATGGCTACACCTTC	CASSLGRGALDGYTF
-	TRBV5-1	16	TRBD2	TRBJ2-1	TGCGCCAGCAGCATGTGGACTAGCGGGGGGAACAATGAGCAGTTCTTC	CASSMWTSGGNNEQFF
few	TRBV6-1	14	TRBD1	TRBJ1-5	TGTGCCAGCAGTGTATACAGGGGGCCTCAGCCCCAGCATTTT	CASSVYRGPQPQHF
-	TRBV5-6	14	TRBD2	TRBJ2-7	TGTGCCAGCAGTCTCATGGGACTAGATTACGAGCAGTACTTC	CASSLMGLDYEQYF